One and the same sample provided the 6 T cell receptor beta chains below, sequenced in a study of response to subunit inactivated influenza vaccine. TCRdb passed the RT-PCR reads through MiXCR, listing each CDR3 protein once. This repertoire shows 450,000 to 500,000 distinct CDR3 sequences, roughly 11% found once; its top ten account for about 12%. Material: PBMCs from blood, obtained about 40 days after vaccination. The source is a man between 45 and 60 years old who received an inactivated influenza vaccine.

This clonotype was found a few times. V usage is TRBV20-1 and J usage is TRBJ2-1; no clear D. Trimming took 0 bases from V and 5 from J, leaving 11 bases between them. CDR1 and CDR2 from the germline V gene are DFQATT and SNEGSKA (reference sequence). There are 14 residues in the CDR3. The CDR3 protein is CSARDPNRNNEQFF. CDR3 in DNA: TGCAGTGCTAGAGATCCCAACAGAAACAATGAGCAGTTCTTC.

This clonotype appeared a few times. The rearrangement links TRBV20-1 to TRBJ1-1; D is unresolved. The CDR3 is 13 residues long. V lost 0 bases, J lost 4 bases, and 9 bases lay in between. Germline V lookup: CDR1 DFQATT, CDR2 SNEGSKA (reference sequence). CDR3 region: CSARDQSGTEAFF. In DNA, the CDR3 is TGCAGTGCTAGAGATCAAAGCGGCACTGAAGCTTTCTTT.

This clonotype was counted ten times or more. As DNA, the CDR3 is TGTGCCAGCAGTTACTCGGGGAGCGACCAGTCCTACAATGAGCAGTTCTTC. The encoded protein is CASSYSGSDQSYNEQFF. The chain joins TRBV6-2 or TRBV6-3 to TRBJ2-1; TRBD2 is a possible D gene (5 bases). V gave up 0 bases and J gave up 1 base, with 13 bases separating them. The CDR3 consists of 17 residues. CDR1 MNHEY and CDR2 SVGEGT come from the germline V gene.

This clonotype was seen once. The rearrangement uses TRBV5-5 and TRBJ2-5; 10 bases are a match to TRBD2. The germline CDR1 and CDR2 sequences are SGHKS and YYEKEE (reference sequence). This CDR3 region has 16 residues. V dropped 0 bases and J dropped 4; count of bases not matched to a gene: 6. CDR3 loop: CASSLALAGAGETQYF. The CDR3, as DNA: TGTGCCAGCAGCTTGGCCCTAGCGGGAGCGGGAGAGACCCAGTACTTC.

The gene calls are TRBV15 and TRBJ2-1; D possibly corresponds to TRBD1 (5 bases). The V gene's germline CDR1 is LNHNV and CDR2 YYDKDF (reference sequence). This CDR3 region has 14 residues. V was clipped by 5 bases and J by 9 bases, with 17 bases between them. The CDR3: CATSGISRRVEQFF. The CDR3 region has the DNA TGTGCCACCAGCGGAATAAGCCGCAGGGTTGAGCAGTTCTTC.

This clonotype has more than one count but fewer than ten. This chain's CDR3 is CASIPVQETQYF. CDR3 DNA sequence: TGTGCCAGCATACCAGTACAAGAGACCCAGTACTTC. This chain connects TRBV2 to TRBJ2-5; no clear D gene. CDR3 length equals 12 residues. With 7 bases removed from V and 2 bases from J, the gap between germline ends came to 8 bases. CDR1 and CDR2 (germline): SNHLY, FYNNEI.